This T cell receptor beta chain is from a study of T cell changes during pregnancy in multiple sclerosis (dated by TCRdb to 2018 to 2020). Concerning the study at large: The study examined how the T cell repertoire changed over the course of pregnancy in women with multiple sclerosis.

The trim is 8 bases for V and 4 bases for J, with a gap of 11 bases between the germline ends. CDR1 GTSNPN and CDR2 SVGIG are derived from the germline V gene (reference sequence). The CDR3 has 12 amino acids, counting the end cysteine and phenylalanine. Only the CDR3 DNA is retained, 36 bases long and in frame from the first base. This clone was picked up one time. No cognate antigen has been identified for it. Per-base qualities were not stored, and no clone one base away is much larger. Library construction relied on the immunoSEQ multiplex PCR assay. TCRdb holds this immuneACCESS table with in-frame rearrangements only. Some clones are missing; in checked studies, unresolved V genes explain under half, and the rest has no known cause. Present in this sample are just under 70,000 clones, 75% to 95% of which were seen just once. The ten largest clones add up to around 0.9% of the sample.

The origin of this receptor is a female donor with multiple sclerosis, enrolled in a pregnancy study. The chain joins TRBV30 to TRBJ1-4; TRBD1 might be the D gene, on 6 matching bases. The sample was peripheral blood, taken in the second trimester of pregnancy. The DNA sequence follows: TGTGCCAGGGAGGGGGTTAATGAAAAACTGTTTTTT. Translation gives CAREGVNEKLFF.